These 5 T cell receptor beta chains originate from one sample sequenced in a study of blood T cell repertoires in COVID-19. Assay: immunoSEQ multiplex PCR; the TCRdb copy retains only in-frame clones and omits some. The sample has 200,000 to 250,000 clones; approximately 91% are singletons. Sequenced input: peripheral blood. The receptors come from a man aged 25 to 45 with COVID-19, enrolled during active disease.

The gene calls are TRBV6-1 and TRBJ2-7, with 8 bases identical to TRBD1. With 5 bases clipped from V and 0 bases from J, the junction kept 9 bases outside the gene matches. The CDR3 runs 16 residues. Germline-derived CDR1 and CDR2 are MNHNS and SASEGT. CDR3 sequence: CASSKVQGAGSYEQYF. CDR3 DNA: TGTGCCAGCAGTAAAGTGCAGGGGGCAGGCTCCTACGAGCAGTACTTC.

V is TRBV25-1 and J is TRBJ1-2; 9 bases agree with TRBD1. Per the germline V gene, CDR1 is MGHDK and CDR2 is SYGVNS. J lost 6 bases, V lost 5 bases, and 4 bases had no gene match. This CDR3 contains 13 residues. This chain's CDR3 is CASSIGQGHGYTF. As DNA, the CDR3 is TGTGCCAGCAGTATAGGACAGGGGCATGGCTACACCTTC.

This clone was detected only once. J is TRBJ1-6 and V is TRBV7-9, with D unresolved. The CDR3 is 15 residues long. Germline CDR1 SEHNR, CDR2 FQNEAQ (reference sequence). V was pared by 5 bases and J by 6 bases, with 14 bases between. The CDR3: CASSILGPTNSPLHF. In nucleotides, the CDR3 is TGTGCCAGCAGCATCCTTGGTCCTACTAATTCACCCCTCCACTTT.

The V gene is TRBV4-1, the J gene TRBJ1-2, with D possibly being TRBD1 (5 bases). The CDR3 runs 14 residues. Trimming shortened V by 1 base and J by 4 bases, and 10 bases separated the two germline ends. CDR1 and CDR2 from the germline V gene are MGHRA and YSYEKL. The CDR3 DNA follows: TGCGCCAGCAGCCAAGGGGCAGGGCTCTATGGCTACACCTTC. Protein product: CASSQGAGLYGYTF.

This clone was detected once. This chain links TRBV5-5 with TRBJ1-1; tentatively, D is TRBD1 (6 bases). This CDR3 has 20 amino acids. CDR1 and CDR2 from the germline V gene are SGHKS and YYEKEE (reference sequence). The ends were cut back, 2 bases at V and 5 bases at J, with 31 bases in the middle. CDR3: CASSFITPGAWVRTRTEAFF. CDR3 DNA: TGTGCCAGCAGCTTTATAACTCCAGGGGCCTGGGTGAGGACGCGGACTGAAGCTTTCTTT.